A selection of T cell receptor beta chains follows, all from one sample in a study of cytomegalovirus exposure and HLA in healthy donors. The protocol was immunoSEQ multiplex PCR, while the TCRdb copy is restricted to in-frame clones and leaves out a portion. The profile shows 140,000 or so clones, roughly four fifths of them singletons. Sequences were obtained from PBMCs. The receptors originated from a woman aged 55 to 70 in good health and CMV-seropositive. Both conserved end residues are part of each CDR3. A D gene is named only where the DNA matches it firmly. Some rows have no size entry. The others give once, few or many, or a class for an expanded clone.

cdr3_aa cdr3_nt clone_size j_call v_call d_call
CASAQGASSYNEQFF TGCGCCAGCGCTCAGGGGGCTAGCTCCTACAATGAGCAGTTCTTC . TRBJ2-1 TRBV5-1 TRBD1
CAISPPPPVDTQYF TGTGCCATCAGCCCTCCTCCTCCAGTAGATACGCAGTATTTT . TRBJ2-3 TRBV10-3 .
CASSLQAGGSYEQYF TGTGCCAGCAGCTTACAGGCGGGAGGGTCCTACGAGCAGTACTTC . TRBJ2-7 TRBV7-2 TRBD2
CASSSADRVGDTQYF TGTGCCAGCAGTTCAGCTGACAGGGTTGGGGATACGCAGTATTTT . TRBJ2-3 TRBV28 TRBD1
CAWSVEANYGYTF TGTGCCTGGAGTGTAGAGGCGAACTATGGCTACACCTTC . TRBJ1-2 TRBV30 .
CSVGQSSGNTIYF TGCAGCGTGGGACAGAGCTCTGGAAACACCATATATTTT . TRBJ1-3 TRBV29-1 TRBD1
CASSAGPRGFEAFF TGTGCCAGCAGTGCCGGCCCCCGGGGGTTTGAAGCTTTCTTT few TRBJ1-1 TRBV25-1 .
CASSLLAGAGEQYF TGTGCCAGCAGCTTATTAGCGGGAGCTGGCGAGCAGTACTTC . TRBJ2-7 TRBV11-2 TRBD2
CSVHRGLEEYF TGCAGCGTTCACAGGGGGCTAGAAGAGTACTTC . TRBJ2-5 TRBV29-1 TRBD1
CASSPHRGLHFPSGYTF TGTGCCAGCAGTCCTCACAGGGGCCTCCACTTTCCTTCAGGCTACACCTTC . TRBJ1-2 TRBV28 TRBD1
CASSQEAEISYEQYF TGCGCCAGCAGCCAAGAAGCGGAGATCTCCTACGAGCAGTACTTC once TRBJ2-7 TRBV4-3 .
CAWSVPQFGEQFF TGTGCCTGGAGTGTCCCCCAATTCGGTGAGCAGTTCTTC few TRBJ2-1 TRBV30 .